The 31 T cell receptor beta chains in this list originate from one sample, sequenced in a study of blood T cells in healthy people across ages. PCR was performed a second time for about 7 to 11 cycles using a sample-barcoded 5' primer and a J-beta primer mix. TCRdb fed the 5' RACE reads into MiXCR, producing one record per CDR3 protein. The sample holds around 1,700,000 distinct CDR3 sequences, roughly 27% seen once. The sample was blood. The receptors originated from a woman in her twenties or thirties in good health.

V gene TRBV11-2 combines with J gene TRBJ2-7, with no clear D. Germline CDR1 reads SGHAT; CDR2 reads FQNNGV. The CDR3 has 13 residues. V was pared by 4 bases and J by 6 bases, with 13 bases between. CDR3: CASSSVARSEQYF. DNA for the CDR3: TGTGCCAGCAGCTCCGTGGCTAGGTCCGAGCAGTACTTC.

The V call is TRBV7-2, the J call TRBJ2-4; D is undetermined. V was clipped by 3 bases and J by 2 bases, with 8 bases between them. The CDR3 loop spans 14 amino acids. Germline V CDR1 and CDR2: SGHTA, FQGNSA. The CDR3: CASSFGSSKNIQYF. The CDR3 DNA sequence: TGTGCCAGCAGCTTCGGGTCTTCCAAAAACATTCAGTACTTC.

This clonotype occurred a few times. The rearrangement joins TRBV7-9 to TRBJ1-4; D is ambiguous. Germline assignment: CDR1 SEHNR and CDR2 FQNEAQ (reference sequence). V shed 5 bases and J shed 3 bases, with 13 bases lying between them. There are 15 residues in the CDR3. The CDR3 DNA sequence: TGTGCCAGCAGCCCAGGCCTTGCGGCTAATGAAAAACTGTTTTTT. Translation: CASSPGLAANEKLFF. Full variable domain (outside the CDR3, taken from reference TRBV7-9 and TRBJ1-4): DTGVSQNPRHKITKRGQNVTFRCDPISEHNRLYWYRQTLGQGPEFLTYFQNEAQLEKSRLLSDRFSAERPKGSFSTLEIQRTEQGDSAMYLCASSPGLAANEKLFFGSGTQLSVL.

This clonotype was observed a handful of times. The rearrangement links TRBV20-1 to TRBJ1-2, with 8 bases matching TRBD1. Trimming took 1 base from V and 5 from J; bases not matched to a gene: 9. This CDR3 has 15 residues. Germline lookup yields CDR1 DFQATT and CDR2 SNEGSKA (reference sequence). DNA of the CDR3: TGCAGTGCTAGAGGCCAAACAGGGGGGGAGTATGGCTACACCTTC. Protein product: CSARGQTGGEYGYTF.

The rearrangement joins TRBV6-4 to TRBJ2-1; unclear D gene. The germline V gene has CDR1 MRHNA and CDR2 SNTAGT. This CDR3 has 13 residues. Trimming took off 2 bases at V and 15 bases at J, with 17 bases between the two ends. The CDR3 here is CASSDEIGVLRFF. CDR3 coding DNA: TGTGCCAGCAGTGACGAGATTGGGGTGTTGCGGTTCTTC.

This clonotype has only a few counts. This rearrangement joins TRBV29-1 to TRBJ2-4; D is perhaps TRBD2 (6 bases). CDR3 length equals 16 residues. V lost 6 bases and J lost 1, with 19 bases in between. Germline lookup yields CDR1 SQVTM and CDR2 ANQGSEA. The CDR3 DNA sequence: TGCAGCGTCGCGCCGGGGAGGACCGGTGCCAAAAACATTCAGTACTTC. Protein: CSVAPGRTGAKNIQYF. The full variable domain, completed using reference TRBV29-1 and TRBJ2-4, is SAVISQKPSRDICQRGTSLTIQCQVDSQVTMMFWYRQQPGQSLTLIATANQGSEATYESGFVIDKFPISRPNLTFSTLTVSNMSPEDSSIYLCSVAPGRTGAKNIQYFGAGTRLSVL.

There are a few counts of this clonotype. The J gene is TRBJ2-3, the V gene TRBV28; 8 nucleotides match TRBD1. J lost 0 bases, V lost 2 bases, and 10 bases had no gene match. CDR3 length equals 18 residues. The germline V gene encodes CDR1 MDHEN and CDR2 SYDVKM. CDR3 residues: CASSLLDGQGLSTDTQYF. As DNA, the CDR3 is TGTGCCAGCAGTTTACTCGACGGACAGGGACTTAGCACAGATACGCAGTATTTT.

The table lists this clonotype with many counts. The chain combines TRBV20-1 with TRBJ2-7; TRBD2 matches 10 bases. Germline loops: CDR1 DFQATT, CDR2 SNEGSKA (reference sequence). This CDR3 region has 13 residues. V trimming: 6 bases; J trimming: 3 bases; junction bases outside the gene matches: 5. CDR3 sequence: CSAAGTSDYEQYF. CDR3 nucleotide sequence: TGCAGTGCGGCCGGGACTAGCGACTACGAGCAGTACTTC.

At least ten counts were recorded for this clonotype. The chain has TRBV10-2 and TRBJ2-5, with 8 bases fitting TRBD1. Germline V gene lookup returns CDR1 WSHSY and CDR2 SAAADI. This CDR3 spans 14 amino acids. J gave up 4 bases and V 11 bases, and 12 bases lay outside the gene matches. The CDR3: CASHDRGGTETQYF. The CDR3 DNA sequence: TGCGCCTCGCACGACAGGGGAGGTACAGAGACCCAGTACTTC.

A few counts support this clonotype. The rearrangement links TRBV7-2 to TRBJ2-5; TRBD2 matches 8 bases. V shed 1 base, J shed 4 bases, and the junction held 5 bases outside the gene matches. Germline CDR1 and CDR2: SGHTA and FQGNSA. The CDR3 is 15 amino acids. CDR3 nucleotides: TGTGCCAGCAGCTTAGGGACTAGCCTGGGAGAGACCCAGTACTTC. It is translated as CASSLGTSLGETQYF.

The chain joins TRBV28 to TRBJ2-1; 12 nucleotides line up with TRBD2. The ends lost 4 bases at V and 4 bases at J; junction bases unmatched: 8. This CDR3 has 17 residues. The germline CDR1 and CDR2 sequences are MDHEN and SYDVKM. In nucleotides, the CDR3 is TGTGCCAGCAGTTACGATCGGACTAGCGGGGAATACAATGAGCAGTTCTTC. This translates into CASSYDRTSGEYNEQFF.

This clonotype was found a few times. CDR3 coding DNA: TGCAGTGCTAGAGACCCAGGGCCTAGCAATCAGCCCCAGCATTTT. It yields the protein CSARDPGPSNQPQHF. This chain connects TRBV20-1 to TRBJ1-5, with D tentatively TRBD1 (5 bases). This CDR3 comprises 15 residues. Germline V gene sequence: CDR1 DFQATT, CDR2 SNEGSKA (reference sequence). V was trimmed by 0 bases and J by 0 bases, leaving 9 bases between them.

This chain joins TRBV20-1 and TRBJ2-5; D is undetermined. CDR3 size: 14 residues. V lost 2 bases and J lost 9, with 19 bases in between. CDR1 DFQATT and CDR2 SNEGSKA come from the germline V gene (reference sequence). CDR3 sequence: CSARPPFAPSSQYF. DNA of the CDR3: TGCAGTGCTAGACCCCCTTTCGCGCCGTCTTCCCAGTACTTC.

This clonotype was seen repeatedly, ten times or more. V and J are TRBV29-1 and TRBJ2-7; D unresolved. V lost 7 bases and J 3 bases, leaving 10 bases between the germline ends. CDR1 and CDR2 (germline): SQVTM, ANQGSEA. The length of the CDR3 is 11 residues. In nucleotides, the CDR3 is TGCAGCGCCTTGGACCTCTACGAGCAGTACTTC. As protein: CSALDLYEQYF.

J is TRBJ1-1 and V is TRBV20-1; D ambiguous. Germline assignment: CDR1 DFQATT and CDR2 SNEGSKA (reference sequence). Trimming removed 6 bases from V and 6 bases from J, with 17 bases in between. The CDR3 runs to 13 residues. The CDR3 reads CSARPPGYPEAFF. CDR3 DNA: TGCAGTGCCCGTCCCCCGGGGTACCCTGAAGCTTTCTTT.

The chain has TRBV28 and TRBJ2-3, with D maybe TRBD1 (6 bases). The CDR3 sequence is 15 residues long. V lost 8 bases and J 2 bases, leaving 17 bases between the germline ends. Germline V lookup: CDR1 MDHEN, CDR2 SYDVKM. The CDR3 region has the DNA TGTGCCAGCCCCCCGCTACAGGGACCCACAGATACGCAGTATTTT. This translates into CASPPLQGPTDTQYF.

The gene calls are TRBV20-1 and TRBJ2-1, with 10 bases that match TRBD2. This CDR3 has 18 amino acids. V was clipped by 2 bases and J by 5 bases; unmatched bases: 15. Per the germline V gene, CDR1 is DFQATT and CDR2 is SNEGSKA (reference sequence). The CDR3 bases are TGCAGTGCTAGATCTTTTCTCAAAGCGGGAGGGCTGCACAATGAGCAGTTCTTC. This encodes CSARSFLKAGGLHNEQFF.

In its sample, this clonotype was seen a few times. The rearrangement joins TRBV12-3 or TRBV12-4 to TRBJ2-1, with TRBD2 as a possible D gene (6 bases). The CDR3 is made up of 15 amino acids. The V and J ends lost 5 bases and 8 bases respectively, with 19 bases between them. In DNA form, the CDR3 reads TGTGCCAGCAGTCCTTTGGAGGGGACCGGGGATGAGCAGTTCTTC. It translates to CASSPLEGTGDEQFF.

The CDR3, as DNA: TGCGCCAGCAGCCAAGGGGTTAGGTGGGGGACAGGGGATAACAATGAGCAGTTCTTC. Translation: CASSQGVRWGTGDNNEQFF. V and J are TRBV4-1 and TRBJ2-1; 10 bases agree with TRBD1. V shed 1 base, J shed 5 bases, and the junction held 14 bases outside the gene matches. The CDR3 contains 19 residues. Germline assignment: CDR1 MGHRA and CDR2 YSYEKL.

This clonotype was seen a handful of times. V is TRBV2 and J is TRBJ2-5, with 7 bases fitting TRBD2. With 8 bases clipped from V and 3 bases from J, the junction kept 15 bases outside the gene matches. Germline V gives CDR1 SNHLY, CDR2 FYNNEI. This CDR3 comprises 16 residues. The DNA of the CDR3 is TGTGCCAGCCGTCCTCTCAGGGACTACGGAAAAGAGACCCAGTACTTC. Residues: CASRPLRDYGKETQYF.

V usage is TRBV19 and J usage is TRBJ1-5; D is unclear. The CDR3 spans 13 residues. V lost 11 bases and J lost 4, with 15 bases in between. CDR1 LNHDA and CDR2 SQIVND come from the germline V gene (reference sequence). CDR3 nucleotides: TGTGCCGTGGGGATTCAAAGAAATCAGCCCCAGCATTTT. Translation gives CAVGIQRNQPQHF.

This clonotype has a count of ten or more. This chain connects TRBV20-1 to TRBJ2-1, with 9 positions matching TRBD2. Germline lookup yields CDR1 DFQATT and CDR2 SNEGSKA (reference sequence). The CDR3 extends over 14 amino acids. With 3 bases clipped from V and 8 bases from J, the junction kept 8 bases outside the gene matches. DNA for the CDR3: TGCAGTGCTAGTAATAGCGGGAGTAGCTATGAGCAGTTCTTC. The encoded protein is CSASNSGSSYEQFF.

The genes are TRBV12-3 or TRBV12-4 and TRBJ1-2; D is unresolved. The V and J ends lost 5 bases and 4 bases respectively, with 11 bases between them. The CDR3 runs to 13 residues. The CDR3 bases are TGTGCCAGCAGTCCCGGCCCGGTCTATGGCTACACCTTC. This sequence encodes CASSPGPVYGYTF.

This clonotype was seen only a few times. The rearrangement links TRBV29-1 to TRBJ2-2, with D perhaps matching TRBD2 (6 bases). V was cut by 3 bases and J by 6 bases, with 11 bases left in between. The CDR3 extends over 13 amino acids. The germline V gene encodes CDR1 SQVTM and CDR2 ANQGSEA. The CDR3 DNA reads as TGCAGCGTTGAGTACGGGAGCGCCGGGGAGCTGTTTTTT. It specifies CSVEYGSAGELFF.

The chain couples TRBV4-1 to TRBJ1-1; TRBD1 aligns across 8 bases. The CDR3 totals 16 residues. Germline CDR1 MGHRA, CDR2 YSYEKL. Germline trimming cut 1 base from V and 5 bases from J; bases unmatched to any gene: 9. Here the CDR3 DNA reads TGCGCCAGCAGCCAAGGGGACGGGACAGGCAGTACTGAAGCTTTCTTT. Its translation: CASSQGDGTGSTEAFF.

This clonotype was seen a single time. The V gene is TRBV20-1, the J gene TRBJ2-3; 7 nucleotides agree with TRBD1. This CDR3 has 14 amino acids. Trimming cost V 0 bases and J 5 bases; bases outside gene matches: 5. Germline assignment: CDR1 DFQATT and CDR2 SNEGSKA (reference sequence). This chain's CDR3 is CSARERGPGDTQYF. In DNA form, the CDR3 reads TGCAGTGCTAGAGAGAGGGGGCCGGGAGATACGCAGTATTTT.

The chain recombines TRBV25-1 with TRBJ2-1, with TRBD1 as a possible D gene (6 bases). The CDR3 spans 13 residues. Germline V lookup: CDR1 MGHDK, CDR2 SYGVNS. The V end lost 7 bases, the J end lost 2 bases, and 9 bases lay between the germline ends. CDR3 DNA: TGTGCCAGCAACAGGGCGGCCTACAATGAGCAGTTCTTC. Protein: CASNRAAYNEQFF.

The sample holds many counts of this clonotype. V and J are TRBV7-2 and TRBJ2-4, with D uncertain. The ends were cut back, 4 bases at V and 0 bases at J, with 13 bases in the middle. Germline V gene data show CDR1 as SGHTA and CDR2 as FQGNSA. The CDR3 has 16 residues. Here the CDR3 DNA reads TGTGCCAGCAGCTCTGTACAGTCGCTAGCCAAAAACATTCAGTACTTC. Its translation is CASSSVQSLAKNIQYF.

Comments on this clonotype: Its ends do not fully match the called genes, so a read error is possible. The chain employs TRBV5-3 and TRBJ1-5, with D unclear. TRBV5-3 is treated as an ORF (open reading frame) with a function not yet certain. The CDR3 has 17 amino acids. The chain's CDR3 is CASSLSTLGHSNQPQHF. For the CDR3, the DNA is TGTGCCAGCAGCTTGTCCACCTTAGGGCATAGCAATCAGCCCCAGCATTTT.

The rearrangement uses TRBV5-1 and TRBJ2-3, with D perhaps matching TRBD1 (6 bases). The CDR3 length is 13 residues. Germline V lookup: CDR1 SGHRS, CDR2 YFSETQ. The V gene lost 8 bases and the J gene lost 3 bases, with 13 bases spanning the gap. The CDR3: CASTGLVTDTQYF. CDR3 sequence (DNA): TGCGCCAGTACAGGGTTGGTTACAGATACGCAGTATTTT.

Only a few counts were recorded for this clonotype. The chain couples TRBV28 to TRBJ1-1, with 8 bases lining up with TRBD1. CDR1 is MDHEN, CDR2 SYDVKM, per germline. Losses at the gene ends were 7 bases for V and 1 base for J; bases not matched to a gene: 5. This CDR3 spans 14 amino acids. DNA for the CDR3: TGTGCCAGCAACCCGACAGGGGCGAACACTGAAGCTTTCTTT. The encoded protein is CASNPTGANTEAFF. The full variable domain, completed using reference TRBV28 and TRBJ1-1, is DVKVTQSSRYLVKRTGEKVFLECVQDMDHENMFWYRQDPGLGLRLIYFSYDVKMKEKGDIPEGYSVSREKKERFSLILESASTNQTSMYLCASNPTGANTEAFFGQGTRLTVV.